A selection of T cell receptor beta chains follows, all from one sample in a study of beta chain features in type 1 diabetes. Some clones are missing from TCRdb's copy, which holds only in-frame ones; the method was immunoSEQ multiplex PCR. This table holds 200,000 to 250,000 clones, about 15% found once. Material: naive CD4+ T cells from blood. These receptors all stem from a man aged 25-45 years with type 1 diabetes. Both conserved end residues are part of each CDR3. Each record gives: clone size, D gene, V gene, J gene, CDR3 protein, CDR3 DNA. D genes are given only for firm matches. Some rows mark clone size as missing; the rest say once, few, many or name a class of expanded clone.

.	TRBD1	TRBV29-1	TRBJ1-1	CSVESGQGGGTEAFF	TGCAGCGTAGAATCTGGACAGGGGGGCGGCACTGAAGCTTTCTTT
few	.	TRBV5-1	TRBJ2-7	CASSADRFEQYF	TGCGCCAGCAGCGCGGACAGATTCGAGCAGTACTTC
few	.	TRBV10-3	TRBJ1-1	CAIRGGENTEAFF	TGTGCCATCAGGGGAGGCGAGAACACTGAAGCTTTCTTT
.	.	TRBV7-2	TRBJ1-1	CASSSPGVGGSAFF	TGTGCCAGCAGCTCCCCGGGGGTCGGGGGGTCAGCTTTCTTT
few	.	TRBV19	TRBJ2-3	CASTRKTDTQYF	TGTGCCAGTACGAGGAAGACAGATACGCAGTATTTT
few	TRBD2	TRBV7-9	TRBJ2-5	CASSFGTSGSRGETQYF	TGTGCCAGCAGCTTTGGGACTAGCGGGAGTCGCGGAGAGACCCAGTACTTC
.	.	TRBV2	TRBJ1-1	CASRGGEIAEAFF	TGTGCCAGCAGGGGAGGGGAAATAGCTGAAGCTTTCTTT
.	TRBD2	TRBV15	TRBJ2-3	CATSRASGRTDTQYF	TGTGCCACCAGCAGAGCTAGCGGGAGGACAGATACGCAGTATTTT
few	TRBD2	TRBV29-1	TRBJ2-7	CSFYAGDYEQYF	TGCAGCTTCTACGCGGGAGACTACGAGCAGTACTTC
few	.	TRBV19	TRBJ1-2	CASTQGLGGYGYTF	TGTGCCAGTACCCAGGGACTCGGAGGATATGGCTACACCTTC
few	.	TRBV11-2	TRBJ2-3	CASSFEGGHLDTQYF	TGTGCCAGCAGCTTCGAGGGAGGCCATCTAGATACGCAGTATTTT
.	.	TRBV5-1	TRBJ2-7	CASSLSGQNYEQYF	TGCGCCAGCAGCTTAAGCGGACAGAACTACGAGCAGTACTTC
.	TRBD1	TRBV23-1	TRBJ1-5	CASSREIYRDRDVRSNQPQHF	TGCGCCAGCAGTCGAGAGATTTACCGGGACAGGGACGTTCGGAGCAATCAGCCCCAGCATTTT
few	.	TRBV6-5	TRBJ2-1	CASSPRGAGDEQFF	TGTGCCAGCAGTCCCCGGGGGGCGGGAGACGAGCAGTTCTTC
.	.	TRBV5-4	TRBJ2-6	CASSKDGRSSGANVLTF	TGTGCCAGCAGCAAGGACGGGAGAAGCTCTGGGGCCAACGTCCTGACTTTC
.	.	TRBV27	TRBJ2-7	CASSLSLDFYEQYF	TGTGCCAGCAGTTTATCTTTGGACTTCTACGAGCAGTACTTC
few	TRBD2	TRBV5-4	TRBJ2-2	CASSSGLAGADIGELFF	TGTGCCAGCAGCTCGGGACTAGCGGGAGCAGATATCGGGGAGCTGTTTTTT
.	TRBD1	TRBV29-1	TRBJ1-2	CSAGTALYGYTF	TGCAGCGCGGGGACAGCGCTATATGGCTACACCTTC
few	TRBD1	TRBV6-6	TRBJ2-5	CASSPGQDGQETQYF	TGTGCCAGCAGCCCGGGACAGGACGGCCAAGAGACCCAGTACTTC
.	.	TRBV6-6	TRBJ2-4	CASSYDGVRNIQYF	TGTGCCAGCAGTTACGACGGGGTTAGAAACATTCAGTACTTC
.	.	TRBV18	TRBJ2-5	CASSPTLKETQYF	TGTGCCAGCTCACCGACACTTAAAGAGACCCAGTACTTC
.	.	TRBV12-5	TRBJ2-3	CASAFRQFTDTQYF	TGTGCTAGTGCTTTCAGGCAGTTCACAGATACGCAGTATTTT
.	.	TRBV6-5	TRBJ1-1	CASTTTSPNTEAFF	TGTGCCAGCACCACTACGTCGCCGAACACTGAAGCTTTCTTT
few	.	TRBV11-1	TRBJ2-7	CASSLRLGLPRDEQYF	TGTGCCAGCAGCTTACGCCTGGGACTCCCTCGGGACGAGCAGTACTTC
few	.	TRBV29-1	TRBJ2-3	CSVFGRTDTQYF	TGCAGCGTTTTCGGTCGCACAGATACGCAGTATTTT
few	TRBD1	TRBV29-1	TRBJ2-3	CSPQGVDTDTQYF	TGCAGCCCACAGGGGGTGGATACAGATACGCAGTATTTT
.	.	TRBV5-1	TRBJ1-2	CASSLDRSYGYTF	TGCGCCAGCAGCTTGGACAGGTCCTATGGCTACACCTTC
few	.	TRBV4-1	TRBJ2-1	CASSQEQGLGNEQFF	TGCGCCAGCAGCCAAGAGCAGGGACTTGGCAATGAGCAGTTCTTC
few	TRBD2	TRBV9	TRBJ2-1	CASSPSGGGNNEQFF	TGTGCCAGCAGCCCCTCCGGGGGGGGTAACAATGAGCAGTTCTTC
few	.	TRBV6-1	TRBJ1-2	CASIQPGRYGYTF	TGTGCCAGCATTCAACCGGGAAGGTATGGCTACACCTTC
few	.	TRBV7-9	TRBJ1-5	CASSLGTLGAQHF	TGTGCCAGCAGCTTAGGAACTCTAGGGGCCCAGCATTTT
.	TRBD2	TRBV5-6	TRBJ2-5	CASSGYGTSGQETQYF	TGTGCCAGCAGCGGATATGGGACTAGCGGACAAGAGACCCAGTACTTC
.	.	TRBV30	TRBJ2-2	CAWNSVNTGELFF	TGTGCCTGGAATTCTGTTAACACCGGGGAGCTGTTTTTT
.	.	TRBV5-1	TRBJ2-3	CASSLGGPTDTQYF	TGCGCCAGCAGCTTAGGAGGTCCTACGGATACGCAGTATTTT
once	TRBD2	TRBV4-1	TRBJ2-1	CASSRVSGSSYNEQFF	TGCGCCAGCAGCCGCGTTAGCGGGAGCTCCTACAATGAGCAGTTCTTC
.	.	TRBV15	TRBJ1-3	CATSRDWQTSGNTIYF	TGTGCCACCAGCAGAGATTGGCAAACCTCTGGAAACACCATATATTTT
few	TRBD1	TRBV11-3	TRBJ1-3	CASSPRQGRNTIYF	TGTGCCAGCAGCCCCAGACAGGGGAGGAACACCATATATTTT
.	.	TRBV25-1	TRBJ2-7	CASRDTVSYEQYF	TGTGCCAGCAGGGATACAGTCTCCTACGAGCAGTACTTC
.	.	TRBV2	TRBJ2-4	CASSVLALAKNIQYF	TGTGCCAGCAGTGTCCTAGCCCTAGCCAAAAACATTCAGTACTTC
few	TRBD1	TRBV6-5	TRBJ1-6	CASTQGRGPSPLHF	TGTGCCAGCACCCAGGGCAGGGGGCCTTCACCCCTCCACTTT
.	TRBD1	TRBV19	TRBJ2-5	CASSKGQATRETQYF	TGTGCCAGTAGTAAGGGACAGGCGACCAGGGAGACCCAGTACTTC